This T cell receptor (beta chain) appears in the sequencing data of a study of blood T cell repertoires in COVID-19. Study information: Acute and convalescent COVID-19 specimens originated in the United States, Italy and Spain. In each case, the material was cDNA or gDNA derived from T cells, B-cell-depleted T cells, or PBMCs.

There are 14 residues in the CDR3. Germline loops: CDR1 LNHDA, CDR2 SQIVND (reference sequence). V gave up 4 bases and J gave up 3 bases; unmatched junction bases: 4. Original analysis: Reference gene primer amplification gave nucleated cell count estimates. Sequencing used immunoSEQ multiplex PCR; TCRdb keeps in-frame clones, though not all of them. The D gene and trimming were derived from the DNA, and the V and J assignments and clone size from that table. The table lists about 220,000 clones, around 80% of them singletons. This clone was seen a handful of times. This clonotype was obtained from a man aged 35 to 55 who had recovered from COVID-19. The sample comprised peripheral blood. V usage is TRBV19 and J usage is TRBJ2-7, with 9 bases lining up with TRBD1. The CDR3 loop reads CASSTGTGHYEQYF. The CDR3 DNA is TGTGCCAGTAGTACCGGGACAGGGCACTACGAGCAGTACTTC. Full variable domain (missing parts from reference TRBV19 and TRBJ2-7): DGGITQSPKYLFRKEGQNVTLSCEQNLNHDAMYWYRQDPGQGLRLIYYSQIVNDFQKGDIAEGYSVSREKKESFPLTVTSAQKNPTAFYLCASSTGTGHYEQYFGPGTRLTVT.